These 5 T cell receptor beta chains came from one sample sequenced in a study of patients and donors after allogeneic stem cell transplantation. TCRdb called the RT-PCR reads again in MiXCR, with one record for every CDR3 protein. The data contain fewer than 200,000 distinct CDR3 sequences, around 30% of them singletons. Sequencing was done on a sample of blood, either unsorted or a sorted T cell fraction (not recorded which). The receptor set was obtained from a human donor who was either an allogeneic HSCT recipient or a stem cell or donor lymphocyte infusion donor (not recorded which). It is not recorded whose cells these are; they may come from a transplant donor.

On this clonotype itself: The junction departs from the called germline gene at one end, perhaps through a read error. In DNA, the CDR3 is TGCAGCGTTGTCGAGCGGGACGACTCCACCTGGGAGCTGTTTTTT. Translation gives CSVVERDDSTWELFF. The chain joins TRBV29-1 to TRBJ2-2; 7 bases match TRBD2. This CDR3 contains 15 residues. The germline V gene encodes CDR1 SQVTM and CDR2 ANQGSEA.

This clonotype showed up just a few times. The chain carries TRBV12-3 or TRBV12-4 and TRBJ2-1, with 13 bases matching TRBD2. With 4 bases clipped from V and 10 bases from J, the junction kept 4 bases outside the gene matches. CDR3 length: 14 amino acids. The CDR3 sequence: CASSSRLAGGEQFF. The DNA for the CDR3 is TGTGCCAGCAGTTCGAGACTAGCGGGAGGAGAGCAGTTCTTC.

This clonotype showed up many times. The chain has TRBV29-1 and TRBJ1-2, with D perhaps matching TRBD1 (5 bases). Germline values: CDR1 SQVTM, CDR2 ANQGSEA. V lost 7 bases, J lost 0 bases, and 12 bases lay in between. The CDR3 runs to 13 residues. CDR3 nucleotide sequence: TGCAGCGGTGACAGTCTGGCTAACTATGGCTACACCTTC. Its translation: CSGDSLANYGYTF.

This chain uses TRBV7-8 with TRBJ1-5, with 10 bases identical to TRBD1. Trimming removed 0 bases from V and 5 bases from J; junction bases left unmatched: 7. The CDR3 loop spans 17 amino acids. Germline V gene lookup returns CDR1 SGHVS and CDR2 FQNEAQ. The CDR3 DNA is TGTGCCAGCAGCTTAGCGGCCGGGACAGGGGCAGATCAGCCCCAGCATTTT. Encoded protein: CASSLAAGTGADQPQHF.

The chain couples TRBV4-1 to TRBJ2-7; 7 nucleotides agree with TRBD1. CDR3 length: 13 residues. V dropped 3 bases and J dropped 2; count of bases not matched to a gene: 1. CDR1 is MGHRA, CDR2 YSYEKL, per germline. CDR3 protein: CASSHGTAYEQYF. Here the CDR3 DNA reads TGCGCCAGCAGCCACGGGACAGCCTACGAGCAGTACTTC.